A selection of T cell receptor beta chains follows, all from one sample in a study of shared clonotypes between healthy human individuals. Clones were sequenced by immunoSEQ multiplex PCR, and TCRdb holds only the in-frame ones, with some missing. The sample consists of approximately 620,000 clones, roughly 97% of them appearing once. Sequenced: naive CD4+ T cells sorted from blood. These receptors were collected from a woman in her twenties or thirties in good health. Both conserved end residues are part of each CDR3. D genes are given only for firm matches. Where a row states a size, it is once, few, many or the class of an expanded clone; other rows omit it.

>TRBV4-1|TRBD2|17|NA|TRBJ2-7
TGCGCCAGCAGCCAAGTATCGAGCGGGAGGCTGAGCTACGAGCAGTACTTC
CASSQVSSGRLSYEQYF
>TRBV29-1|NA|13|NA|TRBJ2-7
TGCAGCGTTGAAGATCGAAGAACAGGCGAGCAGTACTTC
CSVEDRRTGEQYF
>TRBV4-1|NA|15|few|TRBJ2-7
TGCGCCAGCAGCCAAGGGGACGGACGAGTCGGCGAGCAGTACTTC
CASSQGDGRVGEQYF
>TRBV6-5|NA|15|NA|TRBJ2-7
TGTGCCAGCAGTTACTTCGGGATAGCGGAATCCGAGCAGTACTTC
CASSYFGIAESEQYF
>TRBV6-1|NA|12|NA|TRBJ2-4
TGTGCCAGCAGTGAACTCAGGGTCATTCAGTACTTC
CASSELRVIQYF
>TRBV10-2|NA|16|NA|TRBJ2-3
TGCGCCAGCAGTGAGGATCTAGCGTTAATAGCAGATACGCAGTATTTT
CASSEDLALIADTQYF
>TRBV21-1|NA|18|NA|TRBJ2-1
TGTGCCAGCAGCAAAGTACTAGCGGCCCTACCCTCCTACAATGAGCAGTTCTTC
CASSKVLAALPSYNEQFF
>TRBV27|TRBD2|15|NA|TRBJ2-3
TGTGCCAGCAGCCGACTAGCGGGACTGACAGATACGCAGTATTTT
CASSRLAGLTDTQYF
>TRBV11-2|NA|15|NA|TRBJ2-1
TGTGCCAGCAGCCCCCAGGGACTCTCCTACAATGAGCAGTTCTTC
CASSPQGLSYNEQFF
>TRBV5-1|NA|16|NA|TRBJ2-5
TGCGCCAGCAGCTTCGCCCCGGGACTCCTACAAGAGACCCAGTACTTC
CASSFAPGLLQETQYF
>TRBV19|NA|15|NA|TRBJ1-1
TGTGCCAGTAGTATAGAGGGAGGAGTGAACACTGAAGCTTTCTTT
CASSIEGGVNTEAFF
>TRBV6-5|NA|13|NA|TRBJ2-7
TGTGCCAGCAGTTATAACAGTCCCTACGAGCAGTACTTC
CASSYNSPYEQYF
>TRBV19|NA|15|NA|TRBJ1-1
TGTGCCAGTAGTATTTTTAACAGCTTTTCGGCTGAAGCTTTCTTT
CASSIFNSFSAEAFF
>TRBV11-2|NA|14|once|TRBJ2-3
TGTGCCAGCAGCCACTCGGACCCCACAGATACGCAGTATTTT
CASSHSDPTDTQYF
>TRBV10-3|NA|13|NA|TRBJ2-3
TGTGCCGCGGCGGGATCCGGCACAGATACGCAGTATTTT
CAAAGSGTDTQYF
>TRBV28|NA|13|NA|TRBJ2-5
TGTGCCAGCAGTATGGGAGTTCTGGAGACCCAGTACTTC
CASSMGVLETQYF
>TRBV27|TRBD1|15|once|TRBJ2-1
TGTGCCAGCAGTTTTAGGACAGGGCTAAACAATGAGCAGTTCTTC
CASSFRTGLNNEQFF
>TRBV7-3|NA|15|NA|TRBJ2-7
TGTGCCAGCAGCCCTAATGGAGGGCCACCCTACGAGCAGTACTTC
CASSPNGGPPYEQYF
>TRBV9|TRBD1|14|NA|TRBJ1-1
TGTGCCAGCAGCGTAGCCGACAGGGTCACTGAAGCTTTCTTT
CASSVADRVTEAFF
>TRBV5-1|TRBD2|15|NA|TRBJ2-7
TGCGCCAGCAGGGGCCTCAGCGGGAGCTCCTACGAGCAGTACTTC
CASRGLSGSSYEQYF
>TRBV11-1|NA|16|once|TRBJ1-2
TGTGCCAGCAGCTCCTTACAAATTTATAGGGACTATGGCTACACCTTC
CASSSLQIYRDYGYTF
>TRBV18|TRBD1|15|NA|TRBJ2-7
TGTGCCAGCTCACCTACCTGGGACAGCTCCTACGAGCAGTACTTC
CASSPTWDSSYEQYF
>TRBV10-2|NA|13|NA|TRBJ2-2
TGCGCCAGCTGCGAGGGGAACACCGGGGAGCTGTTTTTT
CASCEGNTGELFF
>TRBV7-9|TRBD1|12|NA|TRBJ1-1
TGTGCCAGCAGGGACGTGGGACAGCAAGCTTTCTTT
CASRDVGQQAFF
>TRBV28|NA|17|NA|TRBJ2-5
TGTGCCAGCAGTTTTTTATCTTTAAAGACTAGTGAAGAGACCCAGTACTTC
CASSFLSLKTSEETQYF
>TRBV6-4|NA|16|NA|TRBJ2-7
TGTGCCAGCAGTCTCCTGCCCGACAGACCAGCCTACGAGCAGTACTTC
CASSLLPDRPAYEQYF
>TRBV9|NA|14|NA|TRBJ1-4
TGTGCCAGCAGCGCGGGACATTCAGGTGAAAAACTGTTTTTT
CASSAGHSGEKLFF
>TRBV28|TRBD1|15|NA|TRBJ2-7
TGTGCCAGCAGTCTGACAGGGGCGGGCGAGTACGAGCAGTACTTC
CASSLTGAGEYEQYF
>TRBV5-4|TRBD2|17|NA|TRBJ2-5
TGTGCCAGCAGCAACAACCTTCTAGCGGGAGTACGAGAGACCCAGTACTTC
CASSNNLLAGVRETQYF
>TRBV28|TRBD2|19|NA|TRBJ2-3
TGTGCCAGCAGACCAAACCTTAGCGGGAGGGCCGTCGGGGTCAATACGCAGTATTTT
CASRPNLSGRAVGVNTQYF
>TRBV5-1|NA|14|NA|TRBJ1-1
TGCGCCAGCAGCTTGGCTGAGTTGAACACTGAAGCTTTCTTT
CASSLAELNTEAFF
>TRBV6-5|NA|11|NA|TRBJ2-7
TGTGCCAGCAGCGAAAGCAAAGGGCAGTACTTC
CASSESKGQYF
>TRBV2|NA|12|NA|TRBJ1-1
TGTGCCAGCATAAGGGCGAACACTGAAGCTTTCTTT
CASIRANTEAFF
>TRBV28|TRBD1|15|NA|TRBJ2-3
TGTGCCAGCAGCCCGACAGGGGTGGGGCGGGATACGCAGTATTTT
CASSPTGVGRDTQYF
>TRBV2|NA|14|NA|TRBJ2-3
TGTGCCAGCAGGGGGACCTCTGTCACAGATACGCAGTATTTT
CASRGTSVTDTQYF